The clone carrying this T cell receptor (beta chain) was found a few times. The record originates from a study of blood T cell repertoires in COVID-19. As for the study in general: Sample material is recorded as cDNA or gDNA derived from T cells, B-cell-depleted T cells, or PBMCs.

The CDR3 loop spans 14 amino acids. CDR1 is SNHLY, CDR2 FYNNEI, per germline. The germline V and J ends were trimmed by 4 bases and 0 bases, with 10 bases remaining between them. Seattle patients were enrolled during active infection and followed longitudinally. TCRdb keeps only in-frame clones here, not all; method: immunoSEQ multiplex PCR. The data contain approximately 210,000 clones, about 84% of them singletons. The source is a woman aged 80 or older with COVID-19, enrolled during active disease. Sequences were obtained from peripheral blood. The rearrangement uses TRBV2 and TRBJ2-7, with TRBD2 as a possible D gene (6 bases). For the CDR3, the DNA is TGTGCCAGCAGTGTGGAGGGTAGCTCCTACGAGCAGTACTTC. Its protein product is CASSVEGSSYEQYF.